The next 4 T cell receptor beta chains were all read from a single sample in a study of T cell changes during pregnancy in multiple sclerosis. Libraries were prepared by immunoSEQ multiplex PCR; TCRdb keeps only in-frame clonotypes and omits some of them. The table shows approximately 70,000 clones, with 94% occurring only once. The specimen comprised CD4+ T cells from peripheral blood mononuclear cells, sampled after pregnancy. These receptors all come from a female donor with multiple sclerosis, enrolled in a pregnancy study.

The chain has TRBV18 and TRBJ2-5, with 12 bases lining up with TRBD2. The CDR3 is made up of 15 amino acids. Germline trimming cut 6 bases from V and 5 bases from J; bases unmatched to any gene: 7. The germline gives CDR1 KGHSH, CDR2 LQKENI. The DNA of the CDR3 is TGTGCCAGCTCCCGGGGACTAGCGGGTCAGGAGACCCAGTACTTC. It is translated as CASSRGLAGQETQYF.

V and J are TRBV19 and TRBJ2-2, with 8 bases that match TRBD1. CDR1 LNHDA and CDR2 SQIVND come from the germline V gene (reference sequence). V was clipped by 8 bases and J by 4 bases; unmatched bases: 9. The CDR3 contains 15 residues. The CDR3 DNA reads as TGTGCCAGTTGGTCCAGGGGGCGCGGCACCGGGGAGCTGTTTTTT. Its protein product is CASWSRGRGTGELFF.

The J gene is TRBJ1-2, the V gene TRBV27; TRBD1 agrees at 12 bases. Trimming took 3 bases from V and 4 from J; bases not matched to a gene: 15. Germline CDR1 MNHEY, CDR2 SMNVEV (reference sequence). CDR3 size: 19 residues. The CDR3 nucleotides read TGTGCCAGCAGTTTGAGGACGGGGGACAGGGGGCGTTTTGGCTATGGCTACACCTTC. Residues: CASSLRTGDRGRFGYGYTF.

The CDR3 loop reads CASSAGLAGPSGYEQFF. The CDR3 bases are TGTGCCAGCAGCGCTGGACTAGCGGGACCCTCAGGTTATGAGCAGTTCTTC. V gene TRBV9 combines with J gene TRBJ2-1, with 12 bases that match TRBD2. This CDR3 has 17 amino acids. With V trimmed by 3 bases and J by 8 bases, 12 bases remained unmatched. The germline V gene encodes CDR1 SGDLS and CDR2 YYNGEE.